A single count supports the clone carrying this T cell receptor (beta chain). Its specificity is not known. Germline CDR1 reads MNHEY; CDR2 reads SVGEGT. The length of the CDR3 is 20 residues. J was trimmed by 0 bases and V by 6 bases; bases with no gene match: 18. Noted treatment: roughly 10-day PBMC culture with coronavirus spike peptide pools or control peptides (ViraFEST assay). Sequencing of cultured CD4+ T cell DNA used the Oncomine TCR Beta short-read assay. TCRdb analysed the PCR reads with MiXCR anew, one entry per CDR3 protein. The data show more than 15,000 distinct CDR3 sequences, with approximately 67% seen just once and approximately 19% held by the top ten. The sample comes from a study of vaccination and CD4 T cells after COVID-19.

This sequence joins TRBV6-2 or TRBV6-3 and TRBJ1-5, with 9 bases aligning to TRBD1. This clonotype was sampled from a human donor who had recovered from COVID-19. Sequences were obtained from CD4+ T cells from blood, cultured in vitro. The CDR3 sequence is CASRYVPTGGRDFSNQPQHF. CDR3 coding DNA: TGTGCCAGCAGATACGTCCCGACAGGGGGTCGCGATTTTAGCAATCAGCCCCAGCATTTT.